Below are 28 T cell receptor beta chains sequenced from a single sample in a study of T-cell memory formation after mild COVID-19. A single record per CDR3 protein comes from TCRdb applying MiXCR to the 5' RACE reads. The table has hundreds of thousands of distinct CDR3 sequences, roughly 18% seen once. Sequencing was done on a sample of PBMCs or a T cell subset sorted from them (not recorded which). All receptors derive from an adult woman who had mild COVID-19 (a few samples of this study predate the infection). Cell type and time point are not known.

This chain uses TRBV5-1 with TRBJ1-1; tentative D call: TRBD1 (6 bases). This CDR3 is 15 amino acids long. Germline V gene data show CDR1 as SGHRS and CDR2 as YFSETQ. V lost 0 bases to trimming and J lost 0 bases, with 9 bases between them. Written as DNA, the CDR3 is TGCGCCAGCAGCTTGGCGGACAGTATGAACACTGAAGCTTTCTTT. Amino acids: CASSLADSMNTEAFF.

This clonotype was counted ten times or more. V is TRBV13 and J is TRBJ2-7; 9 bases match TRBD2. The CDR3 covers 15 residues. J lost 3 bases, V lost 5 bases, and 8 bases had no gene match. The germline gives CDR1 PRHDT, CDR2 FYEKMQ (reference sequence). CDR3 residues: CASSPIAGENYEQYF. CDR3 nucleotide sequence: TGTGCCAGCAGCCCCATAGCGGGAGAGAACTACGAGCAGTACTTC.

The genes are TRBV11-1 and TRBJ2-7, with 7 bases aligning to TRBD2. The CDR3 contains 12 residues. The germline V gene encodes CDR1 SGHAT and CDR2 FQDESV (reference sequence). The V and J ends lost 2 bases and 9 bases, in that order; junction bases with no gene match: 4. The CDR3 here is CASSLSGGAQYF. CDR3 DNA: TGTGCCAGCAGCTTATCGGGAGGAGCGCAGTACTTC.

The chain uses TRBV18 and TRBJ2-1; no reliable D call. Per the germline V gene, CDR1 is KGHSH and CDR2 is LQKENI. V gave up 3 bases and J gave up 9 bases, with 6 bases separating them. There are 11 residues in the CDR3. This CDR3 is CASSPWVEQFF. In DNA, the CDR3 is TGTGCCAGCTCACCTTGGGTTGAGCAGTTCTTC.

The rearrangement uses TRBV5-4 and TRBJ2-3, with a tentative D call TRBD1 (5 bases). The V and J ends lost 9 bases and 5 bases respectively, with 10 bases between them. CDR1 and CDR2 (germline): SGHNT, YYREEE (reference sequence). The CDR3 has 11 residues. The CDR3 bases are TGTGCCAACCGCCAGGGAGATACGCAGTATTTT. This encodes CANRQGDTQYF.

This clonotype came up a few times. The rearrangement uses TRBV7-2 and TRBJ2-1; 10 nucleotides align to TRBD2. Germline trimming cut 4 bases from V and 3 bases from J; bases unmatched to any gene: 3. The CDR3 contains 15 residues. Germline lookup yields CDR1 SGHTA and CDR2 FQGNSA. The CDR3 region has the DNA TGTGCCAGCAGCTCTAGCGGGGGAGTCTACAATGAGCAGTTCTTC. The encoded protein is CASSSSGGVYNEQFF.

This chain links TRBV5-1 with TRBJ2-2; D remains unclear. The V and J ends lost 0 bases and 2 bases respectively, with 8 bases between them. The germline V gene has CDR1 SGHRS and CDR2 YFSETQ. CDR3 length equals 15 residues. The CDR3, as DNA: TGCGCCAGCAGCTTGGCAGAGCTTAACACCGGGGAGCTGTTTTTT. It yields the protein CASSLAELNTGELFF.

The V and J genes are TRBV10-3 and TRBJ2-7; the match to TRBD2 covers 11 bases. This CDR3 is built from 18 residues. The germline CDR1 and CDR2 sequences are ENHRY and SYGVKD. V lost 5 bases, J lost 0 bases, and 12 bases stayed unmatched. Written as DNA, the CDR3 is TGTGCCATCAGTCCCCAGGTACTAGCGGGAGAGAGCTCCTACGAGCAGTACTTC. It encodes CAISPQVLAGESSYEQYF.

This clonotype was seen a handful of times. The CDR3 region is CASSPPPGAGTRGEQFF. The CDR3 bases are TGTGCCAGCTCACCACCACCCGGGGCGGGAACAAGGGGGGAGCAGTTCTTC. The V and J genes are TRBV18 and TRBJ2-1; the D call may be TRBD1 or TRBD2 (6 bases each). Trimming took off 0 bases at V and 10 bases at J, with 22 bases between the two ends. The CDR3 has 17 amino acids. The germline gives CDR1 KGHSH, CDR2 LQKENI.

The rearrangement links TRBV4-3 to TRBJ1-2; possible D gene TRBD1, 6 bases. The germline gives CDR1 LGHNA, CDR2 YSLEER. This CDR3 is built from 16 residues. Trimming cost V 0 bases and J 6 bases, with 17 bases left between them. Written as DNA, the CDR3 is TGCGCCAGCAGCCAAGATCCCCAACAGGGAAGGAATGGCTACACCTTC. Translation gives CASSQDPQQGRNGYTF.

V and J are TRBV3-1 and TRBJ2-2; D ambiguous. CDR3 length equals 13 residues. From germline, CDR1 is LGHDT and CDR2 YNNKEL (reference sequence). Trimming took 4 bases from V and 7 from J, leaving 10 bases between them. The CDR3 reads CASSPHKGGELFF. Written as DNA, the CDR3 is TGTGCCAGCAGCCCACACAAAGGCGGGGAGCTGTTTTTT.

The chain combines TRBV7-9 with TRBJ2-5; a possible D gene is TRBD2 (6 bases). Germline V gene sequence: CDR1 SEHNR, CDR2 FQNEAQ (reference sequence). The CDR3 runs 14 residues. V was clipped by 8 bases and J by 2 bases, with 15 bases between them. CDR3 loop: CASVVPAGQETQYF. In nucleotides, the CDR3 is TGTGCCAGCGTGGTACCGGCGGGACAAGAGACCCAGTACTTC.

This clonotype has just a few counts. J is TRBJ1-1 and V is TRBV12-3 or TRBV12-4, with D tentatively TRBD1 (6 bases). This CDR3 region has 15 residues. The V end lost 6 bases, the J end lost 4 bases, and 18 bases lay between the germline ends. CDR3 in amino acids: CASSSHGGGGTEAFF. The CDR3 bases are TGTGCCAGCAGCTCCCACGGGGGAGGGGGCACTGAAGCTTTCTTT.

This sequence joins TRBV27 and TRBJ1-1; D may be TRBD1 (5 bases). The germline CDR1 and CDR2 sequences are MNHEY and SMNVEV (reference sequence). Deletions cut 2 bases from V and 7 bases from J, with 11 bases between. The CDR3 has 13 amino acids. The CDR3 here is CASSLAGGSEAFF. CDR3 DNA: TGTGCCAGCAGTTTAGCGGGGGGGAGTGAAGCTTTCTTT.

This sequence joins TRBV24-1 and TRBJ2-2, with 9 bases matching TRBD1. V dropped 3 bases and J dropped 5; count of bases not matched to a gene: 6. The germline V gene encodes CDR1 KGHDR and CDR2 SFDVKD. This CDR3 spans 16 amino acids. CDR3 loop: CATSDVRDRVTGELFF. In nucleotides, the CDR3 is TGTGCCACCAGTGATGTCCGGGACAGGGTTACCGGGGAGCTGTTTTTT.

The chain joins TRBV27 to TRBJ2-1, with D unclear. Trimming shortened V by 1 base and J by 7 bases, and 11 bases separated the two germline ends. The germline gives CDR1 MNHEY, CDR2 SMNVEV (reference sequence). This CDR3 is 14 amino acids long. The CDR3 bases are TGTGCCAGCAGTTTATTAGGGCTTTGGAATGAGCAGTTCTTC. It encodes CASSLLGLWNEQFF.

This clonotype was recorded a few times. The J gene is TRBJ2-1, the V gene TRBV7-6; maybe TRBD1 (6 bases). With 1 base removed from V and 7 bases from J, the gap between germline ends came to 11 bases. There are 14 residues in the CDR3. The V gene's germline CDR1 is SGHVS and CDR2 FNYEAQ. The CDR3 loop reads CASSLVTGWNEQFF. CDR3 coding DNA: TGTGCCAGCAGCTTAGTAACAGGGTGGAATGAGCAGTTCTTC.

Of note for this clonotype: The junction departs from the called germline gene at one end, perhaps through a read error. The rearrangement links TRBV23-1 to TRBJ2-5; unclear D gene. TRBV23-1 has ORF status, its function being uncertain. The CDR3 consists of 17 residues. CDR3 protein: CASSPGQCRQDQETQYF. In nucleotides, the CDR3 is TGCGCCAGCAGTCCGGGTCAATGTCGGCAGGACCAAGAGACACAGTACTTC.

Written as DNA, the CDR3 is TGCGCCAGCAGTCAAAAAACAGGGGGAGACGAGACCCAGTACTTC. Protein sequence: CASSQKTGGDETQYF. The chain is built from TRBV23-1 and TRBJ2-5, with 8 bases aligning to TRBD1. TRBV23-1 is an open reading frame, and its role is uncertain. After removal of 2 bases from V and 5 bases from J, the junction contained 7 bases not matched to a gene. The CDR3 contains 15 residues.

This clonotype has just a few counts. The chain is built from TRBV4-3 and TRBJ2-1; the D is unclear. The length of the CDR3 is 16 residues. The V gene lost 0 bases and the J gene lost 10 bases, with 19 bases spanning the gap. Per the germline V gene, CDR1 is LGHNA and CDR2 is YSLEER. CDR3 in amino acids: CASSQDRIGSRLEQFF. The CDR3 region has the DNA TGCGCCAGCAGCCAAGATCGAATAGGTAGCCGATTAGAGCAGTTCTTC.

This clonotype occurred a few times. The chain employs TRBV5-1 and TRBJ2-7; D gene unclear. V lost 1 base, J lost 5 bases, and 25 bases lay in between. The germline V gene has CDR1 SGHRS and CDR2 YFSETQ. CDR3 length: 18 residues. The CDR3 protein is CASSLSSPSFVEMHEQYF. The DNA of the CDR3 is TGCGCCAGCAGCTTGAGCTCCCCCTCGTTTGTCGAAATGCACGAGCAGTACTTC.

This clonotype has only a few counts. The V and J genes are TRBV20-1 and TRBJ1-3, with a possible D match to TRBD1 (6 bases). Germline CDR1 and CDR2: DFQATT and SNEGSKA (reference sequence). The length of the CDR3 is 14 residues. V lost 6 bases and J lost 0, with 12 bases in between. The CDR3 DNA sequence: TGCAGTGCCGCCGACAGGTACTCTGGAAACACCATATATTTT. It specifies CSAADRYSGNTIYF.

This chain links TRBV5-1 with TRBJ2-1; D is perhaps TRBD1 or TRBD2 (6 bases each). The CDR3 totals 15 residues. The V end lost 4 bases, the J end lost 7 bases, and 18 bases lay between the germline ends. The germline V gene has CDR1 SGHRS and CDR2 YFSETQ. This CDR3 is CASSDSGAARNEQFF. The CDR3 coding sequence is TGCGCCAGCAGCGACTCGGGGGCAGCCCGTAATGAGCAGTTCTTC.

Comment on this clonotype: An end of the junction differs from the germline gene, which may be a read error. The chain has TRBV7-7 and TRBJ2-2; unclear D gene. The CDR3 has 12 amino acids. Germline loops: CDR1 SSHAT, CDR2 FNYEAQ (reference sequence). The CDR3 sequence: CASSSPVGELFF. The CDR3 DNA sequence: TGTGCTAGCAGCTCCCCGGTCGGGGAGCTGTTTTTT. Supplemented by reference TRBV7-7 and TRBJ2-2, the full variable domain reads GAGVSQSPRYKVTKRGQDVTLRCDPISSHATLYWYQQALGQGPEFLTYFNYEAQPDKSGLPSDRFSAERPEGSISTLTIQRTEQRDSAMYRCASSSPVGELFFGEGSRLTVL.

This clonotype showed up just a few times. The rearrangement joins TRBV6-5 to TRBJ2-1; perhaps TRBD2 as D (5 bases). This CDR3 has 16 amino acids. Germline V gene lookup returns CDR1 MNHEY and CDR2 SVGAGI. The V gene lost 4 bases and the J gene lost 2 bases, with 15 bases spanning the gap. In DNA, the CDR3 is TGTGCCAGCAGTTGGTCGGCTAGCCCTACCTACAATGAGCAGTTCTTC. It specifies CASSWSASPTYNEQFF.

This clonotype showed up just a few times. The CDR3 DNA follows: TGCGCCAGCAGCCCCGGGACTGATTCCTACAATGAGCAGTTCTTC. Translated, it gives CASSPGTDSYNEQFF. The V gene is TRBV5-1, the J gene TRBJ2-1; possible D gene TRBD2, 6 bases. The CDR3 length is 15 residues. The germline V gene has CDR1 SGHRS and CDR2 YFSETQ. V was shortened by 4 bases and J by 1 base, with 12 bases between the two germline ends. Full variable domain (remainder filled in from reference TRBV5-1 and TRBJ2-1): KAGVTQTPRYLIKTRGQQVTLSCSPISGHRSVSWYQQTPGQGLQFLFEYFSETQRNKGNFPGRFSGRQFSNSRSEMNVSTLELGDSALYLCASSPGTDSYNEQFFGPGTRLTVL.

The J gene is TRBJ2-1, the V gene TRBV24-1; a weak D match, TRBD2 (6 bases). The germline gives CDR1 KGHDR, CDR2 SFDVKD. CDR3 size: 11 residues. The germline V and J ends were trimmed by 10 bases and 8 bases, with 11 bases remaining between them. The CDR3 sequence: CATGRWDEQFF. In DNA, the CDR3 is TGTGCCACGGGGAGGTGGGATGAGCAGTTCTTC.

At least ten counts were recorded for this clonotype. This chain connects TRBV4-1 to TRBJ2-7; tentatively, D is TRBD2 (6 bases). The CDR3 spans 14 residues. V lost 6 bases and J 7 bases, leaving 19 bases between the germline ends. The germline gives CDR1 MGHRA, CDR2 YSYEKL. This chain's CDR3 is CASSHPTREMEQYF. Written as DNA, the CDR3 is TGCGCCAGCAGTCACCCGACCCGGGAGATGGAGCAGTACTTC.